This T cell receptor (beta chain) was found in a study of cytomegalovirus exposure and HLA in healthy donors. Use of 60 Vbeta and 13 Jbeta primers characterized the PCR. The table came from immunoSEQ multiplex PCR; TCRdb's copy has only in-frame clones and leaves some out. The table records 100,000 to 130,000 clones, 60% to 75% of them present only once. Concerning this clone: The antigen is not known.

After removal of 5 bases from V and 7 bases from J, the junction contained 6 bases not matched to a gene. From germline, CDR1 is MGHDK and CDR2 SYGVNS. The CDR3 is 13 amino acids. Whole-study results and caveats: Analysis was performed later, and it showed HLA-associated TCR beta chains to be more clonally expanded than equally common others. Productive rates of about 87% or about 30% were seen for most TCR beta V segments in an earlier analysis. In terms of immune exposure information, only CMV serostatus was available. Reports described diagnosis of cytomegalovirus status by the classifier as highly specific and sensitive.

The sample taken for sequencing was PBMCs. This receptor was obtained from a man under 40 in good health and CMV-seronegative. The rearrangement links TRBV25-1 to TRBJ1-1, with 8 bases matching TRBD1. DNA for the CDR3: TGTGCCAGCAGTAAGGGACAGGACCTTGAAGCTTTCTTT. It is translated as CASSKGQDLEAFF.